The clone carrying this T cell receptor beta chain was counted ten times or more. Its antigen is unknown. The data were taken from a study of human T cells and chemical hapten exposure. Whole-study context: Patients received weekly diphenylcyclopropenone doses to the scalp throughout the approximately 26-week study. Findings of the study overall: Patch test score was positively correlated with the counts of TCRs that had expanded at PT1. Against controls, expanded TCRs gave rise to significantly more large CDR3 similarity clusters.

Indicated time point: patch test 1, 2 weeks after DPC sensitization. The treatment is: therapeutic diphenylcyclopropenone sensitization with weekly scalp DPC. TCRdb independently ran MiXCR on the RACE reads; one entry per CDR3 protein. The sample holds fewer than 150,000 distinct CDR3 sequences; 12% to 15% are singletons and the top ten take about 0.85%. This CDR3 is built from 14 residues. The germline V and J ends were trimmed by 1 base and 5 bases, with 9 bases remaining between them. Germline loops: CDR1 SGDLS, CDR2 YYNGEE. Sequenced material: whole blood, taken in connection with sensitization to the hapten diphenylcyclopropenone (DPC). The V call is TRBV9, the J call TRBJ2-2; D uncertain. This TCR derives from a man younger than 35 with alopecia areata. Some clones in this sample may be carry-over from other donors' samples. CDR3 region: CASSVTYSTGELFF. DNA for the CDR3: TGTGCCAGCAGCGTAACATACAGTACCGGGGAGCTGTTTTTT.